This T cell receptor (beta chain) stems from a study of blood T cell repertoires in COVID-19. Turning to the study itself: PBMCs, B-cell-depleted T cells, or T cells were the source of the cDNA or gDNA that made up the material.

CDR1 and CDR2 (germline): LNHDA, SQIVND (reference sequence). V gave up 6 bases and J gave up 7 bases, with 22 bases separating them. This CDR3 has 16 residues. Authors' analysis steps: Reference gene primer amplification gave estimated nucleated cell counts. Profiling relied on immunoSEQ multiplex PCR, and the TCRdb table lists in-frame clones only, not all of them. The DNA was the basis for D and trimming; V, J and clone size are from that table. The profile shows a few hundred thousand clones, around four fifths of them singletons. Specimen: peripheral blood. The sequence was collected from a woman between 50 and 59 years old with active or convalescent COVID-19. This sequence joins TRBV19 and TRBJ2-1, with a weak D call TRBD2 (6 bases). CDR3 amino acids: CASSPFGGRVENEQFF. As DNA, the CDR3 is TGTGCCAGTAGCCCCTTTGGGGGGAGAGTTGAAAATGAGCAGTTCTTC.